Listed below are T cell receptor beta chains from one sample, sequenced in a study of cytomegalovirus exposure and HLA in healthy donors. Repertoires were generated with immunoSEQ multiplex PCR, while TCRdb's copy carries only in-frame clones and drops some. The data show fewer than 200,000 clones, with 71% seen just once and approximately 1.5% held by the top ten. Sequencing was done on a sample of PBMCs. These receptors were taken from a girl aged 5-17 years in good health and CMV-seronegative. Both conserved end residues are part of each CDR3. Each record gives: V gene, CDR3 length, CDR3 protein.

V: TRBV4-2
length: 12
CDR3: CASSRQGFEQYF

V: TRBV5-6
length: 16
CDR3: CASSRGVDLNTGELFF

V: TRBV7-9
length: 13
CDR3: CASSFQPGAEAFF

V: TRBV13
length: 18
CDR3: CASSPRLARQGDRYEQYF

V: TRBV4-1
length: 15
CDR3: CASSQEGRGDTEAFF

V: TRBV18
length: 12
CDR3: CASSPTGETQYF

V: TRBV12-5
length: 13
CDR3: CASGLGQGYEQYF

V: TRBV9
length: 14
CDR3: CASSISGANEKLFF

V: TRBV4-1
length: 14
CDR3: CASSQSSRSYEQYF

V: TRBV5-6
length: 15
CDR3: CASSLVTGQSYEQYF

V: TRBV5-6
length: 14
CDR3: CASSLQGAGETQYF

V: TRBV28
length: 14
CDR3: CASSPTGGSYEQYF

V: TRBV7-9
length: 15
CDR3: CASSLGDRENTEAFF

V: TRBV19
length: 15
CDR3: CASTKGREANYGYTF

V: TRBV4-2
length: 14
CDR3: CASSSGGGVNEQFF

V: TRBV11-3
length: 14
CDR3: CASSPRDWPNEQFF

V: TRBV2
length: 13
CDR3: CASRRGGSLEAFF

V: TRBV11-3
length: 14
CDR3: CASGDGGTQETQYF

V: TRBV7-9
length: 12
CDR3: CAGRTGDQPQHF

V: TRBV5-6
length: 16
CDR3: CASSLETSGGSDEQFF

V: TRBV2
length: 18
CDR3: CASSGSMGGRLGDSPLHF

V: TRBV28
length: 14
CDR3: CASSIEQLNSPLHF

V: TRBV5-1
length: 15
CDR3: CASSLNGAAQETQYF

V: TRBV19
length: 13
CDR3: CASREGKETEAFF

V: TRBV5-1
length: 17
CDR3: CASSLGASGQGNYGYTF

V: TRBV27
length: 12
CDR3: CASSFPSGEQYF

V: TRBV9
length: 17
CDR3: CASSARTAESSYNEQFF

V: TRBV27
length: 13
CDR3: CASRGGISYEQYF

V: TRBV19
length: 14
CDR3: CASSIPGKGEKLFF

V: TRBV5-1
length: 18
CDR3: CASSSGRTSGRYTDTQYF

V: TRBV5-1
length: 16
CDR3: CASSLSLQGTGVKAFF

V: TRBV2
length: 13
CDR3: CASTQVYNQPQHF

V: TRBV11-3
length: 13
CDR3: CASSPRGGDEAFF

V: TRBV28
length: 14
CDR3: CASSPQGKSYEQYF

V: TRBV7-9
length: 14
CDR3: CASSSPRGFTEAFF

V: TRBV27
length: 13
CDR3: CASSSYRVSEQYF

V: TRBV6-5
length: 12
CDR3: CASSDSSYEQYF

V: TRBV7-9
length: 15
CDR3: CASSYSGGAINEQFF

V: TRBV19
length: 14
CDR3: CASTSGTGWQPQHF

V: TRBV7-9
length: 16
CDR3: CASSSPDRGHRGELFF